Listed below are T cell receptor beta chains from one sample, sequenced in a study of cytomegalovirus exposure and HLA in healthy donors. Clones were read by immunoSEQ multiplex PCR, and TCRdb kept only the in-frame ones, dropping some. This table has over 150,000 clones, over 70% appearing once. The sample comprised PBMCs. These receptors were taken from a male donor in good health and CMV-seronegative. Each CDR3 is given with its conserved first and last residue. Each record gives: V gene, clone size, J gene, CDR3 protein. Rows give clone size only sometimes, using once, few, many, or a class for an expanded clone.

TRBV28,few,TRBJ2-2,CASSLAGVELFF
TRBV9,once,TRBJ1-5,CASSPQHSNQPQHF
TRBV5-6,.,TRBJ2-6,CASSLLSTGANVLTF
TRBV28,few,TRBJ1-5,CASSSFLGGNQPQHF
TRBV12-5,.,TRBJ2-6,CASGREGSGANVLTF
TRBV30,.,TRBJ1-5,CAWSDRGGNQPQHF
TRBV5-1,.,TRBJ1-4,CASSFLGTGNEKLFF
TRBV28,.,TRBJ2-1,CASTLSSYNEQFF
TRBV12-5,once,TRBJ1-1,CASGFGGYTEAFF
TRBV5-1,.,TRBJ1-1,CASSLGGEAFF
TRBV27,.,TRBJ1-5,CASSFNREILQPQHF
TRBV5-4,.,TRBJ2-1,CASSLARGRVNEQFF
TRBV19,.,TRBJ1-5,CASSMPGEQPQHF
TRBV28,.,TRBJ2-3,CVAGGPPSDTQYF
TRBV27,.,TRBJ1-6,CASSLGRGPSPLHF
TRBV9,once,TRBJ2-7,CASSARGTSGVTYEQYF
TRBV6-5,.,TRBJ1-2,CASSYGPLNYGYTF
TRBV27,once,TRBJ1-5,CASSLGGEGQPQHF
TRBV6-6,.,TRBJ2-1,CASSLYGQGKDNEQFF
TRBV7-3,.,TRBJ2-3,CASSRGTLSTDTQYF
TRBV28,.,TRBJ2-7,CASSLLQGANEQYF
TRBV6-5,.,TRBJ2-7,CASRPNRGLSYEQYF
TRBV30,few,TRBJ1-2,CAWSLTGNYGYTF
TRBV5-1,.,TRBJ2-1,CASSFTSGGRYEQFF
TRBV28,.,TRBJ2-5,CASSGRGIGETQYF
TRBV9,.,TRBJ2-7,CASSSSSYEQYF
TRBV27,.,TRBJ1-5,CASSLTQAYSNQPQHF
TRBV28,once,TRBJ1-2,CASSTRGTATYGYTF
TRBV4-3,few,TRBJ2-3,CASSRPRGDTQYF
TRBV6-5,.,TRBJ2-7,CASRKGTGASYEQYF
TRBV19,few,TRBJ1-3,CASTNRAGGPGNTIYF
TRBV14,once,TRBJ1-6,CASSPPDSSPLHF
TRBV2,.,TRBJ2-1,CASSLTLRRAYNEQFF
TRBV29-1,.,TRBJ1-4,CSGEAGTGDEKLFF
TRBV25-1,.,TRBJ1-1,CASRLAGGTEAFF
TRBV4-3,.,TRBJ1-3,CASSQGASGNTIYF
TRBV5-4,.,TRBJ2-7,CASSLPGLAGVNEQYF
TRBV21-1,.,TRBJ2-2,CASSNLAGKDGELFF
TRBV4-1,few,TRBJ1-5,CASSQDQVEQGYPQHF
TRBV11-2,once,TRBJ1-6,CASSLDQLGGSYNSPLHF
TRBV6-6,.,TRBJ1-2,CASSLSTGSYGYTF
TRBV6-1,.,TRBJ1-6,CASRKEESPLHF
TRBV28,.,TRBJ1-5,CASSLSTRARPQHF
TRBV18,.,TRBJ1-5,CASSPGTTSNQPQHF
TRBV4-3,.,TRBJ2-7,CASSQERLGPYEQYF
TRBV28,.,TRBJ1-5,CASSLLAGVQPQHF
TRBV9,.,TRBJ1-5,CASSVTGTGNQPQHF
TRBV6-1,.,TRBJ2-3,CASTPGPGDTQYF
TRBV7-6,few,TRBJ1-6,CASSFTTGGDSPLHF
TRBV9,.,TRBJ2-1,CASSVAPLFLFF